This T cell receptor (beta chain) was recorded in a study of cytomegalovirus exposure and HLA in healthy donors. The sample holds a few counts of this clone. The primer mix had 60 Vbeta and 13 Jbeta primers. Data came from immunoSEQ multiplex PCR; TCRdb stores just in-frame clones and leaves some out. The sample lists 85,000 to 110,000 clones; around three quarters were seen once. Trimming removed 5 bases from V and 6 bases from J, with 15 bases in between. Germline CDR1 SGHTA, CDR2 FQGTGA. The CDR3 contains 14 residues. Sequenced sample: PBMCs. The chain joins TRBV7-3 to TRBJ2-3; tentatively, D is TRBD2 (6 bases). The receptor was isolated from a woman aged 18 to 35 in good health and CMV-seropositive. Here the CDR3 DNA reads TGTGCCAGCAGCGACCCTCGGGGGTCGGATACGCAGTATTTT. Amino acids: CASSDPRGSDTQYF.